This T cell receptor (beta chain) is from a study of T cell repertoires in cytomegalovirus infection. Study details: Evidence of both CMV infection and a matching HLA type came from public TCR beta signatures.

The study, taken as a whole, reports: HLA-C-restricted CMV-specific TCR beta clonotypes prevailed in the ex vivo response. Using cumulative public TCR beta family frequency, the authors identified those who carried CMV together with the relevant HLA.

TCRdb re-derived calls from the reads in MiXCR, one entry per CDR3 protein. The repertoire consists of about 140,000 distinct CDR3 sequences, with about 6.5% occurring once and the leading ten covering roughly 18%. Many counts were recorded for this clonotype. Its antigen remains unidentified. The CDR3 is made up of 14 amino acids. Trimming took 6 bases from V and 5 from J; bases not matched to a gene: 7. This chain connects TRBV12-3 or TRBV12-4 to TRBJ1-5; 7 bases map to TRBD1. The sequencing sample was made of PBMCs. The sequence derives from a human donor in good health (CMV status not recorded). Some clones in this sample may be carry-over from other donors' samples. The CDR3, as DNA: TGTGCCAGCAGCCCGACAGGGATCCATCAGCCCCAGCATTTT. This sequence encodes CASSPTGIHQPQHF.